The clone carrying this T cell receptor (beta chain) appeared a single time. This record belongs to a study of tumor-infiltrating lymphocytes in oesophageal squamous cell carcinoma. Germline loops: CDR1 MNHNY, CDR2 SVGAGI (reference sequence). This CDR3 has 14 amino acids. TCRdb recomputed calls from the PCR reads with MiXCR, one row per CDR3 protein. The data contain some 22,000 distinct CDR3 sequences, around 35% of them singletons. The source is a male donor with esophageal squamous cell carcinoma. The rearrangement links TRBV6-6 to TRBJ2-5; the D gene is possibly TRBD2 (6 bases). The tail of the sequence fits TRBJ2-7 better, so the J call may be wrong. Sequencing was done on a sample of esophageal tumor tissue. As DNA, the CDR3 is TGTGCCAGCAGGGCGACGGGGCTGGAGGGCGAGCAGTACTTC. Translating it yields CASRATGLEGEQYF.